Below, 32 T cell receptor beta chains from the same sample are listed, as sequenced in a study of response to subunit inactivated influenza vaccine. TCRdb called the RT-PCR reads again in MiXCR, with one record for every CDR3 protein. The sample carries 540,000 or so distinct CDR3 sequences, 10% to 15% recorded once. This specimen consisted of PBMCs from blood, obtained 40 to 50 days after vaccination. These receptors were obtained from a man aged 45-60 years who received an inactivated influenza vaccine.

This clonotype turned up a few times. The J gene is TRBJ2-1, the V gene TRBV6-5; 8 bases are shared with TRBD1. This CDR3 spans 15 amino acids. CDR1 and CDR2 from the germline V gene are MNHEY and SVGAGI. V trimming: 3 bases; J trimming: 5 bases; junction bases outside the gene matches: 6. In nucleotides, the CDR3 is TGTGCCAGCAGTTATACGGGACAGGCTAACAATGAGCAGTTCTTC. Translation: CASSYTGQANNEQFF.

This clonotype was seen a handful of times. The chain joins TRBV7-9 to TRBJ2-2; perhaps D is TRBD1 or TRBD2 (5 bases each). V was trimmed by 8 bases and J by 0 bases, leaving 7 bases between them. The CDR3 is 13 amino acids. In germline, CDR1 is SEHNR, CDR2 FQNEAQ (reference sequence). The CDR3 nucleotides are TGTGCCAGCGAGGGGCCGAACACCGGGGAGCTGTTTTTT. Protein: CASEGPNTGELFF. The variable domain in full, with the rest retrieved from reference TRBV7-9 and TRBJ2-2, is DTGVSQNPRHKITKRGQNVTFRCDPISEHNRLYWYRQTLGQGPEFLTYFQNEAQLEKSRLLSDRFSAERPKGSFSTLEIQRTEQGDSAMYLCASEGPNTGELFFGEGSRLTVL.

The chain has TRBV7-8 and TRBJ2-3; the match to TRBD2 covers 10 bases. V lost 4 bases to trimming and J lost 4 bases; unmatched junction nucleotides: 2. The CDR3 has 14 amino acids. The V gene's germline CDR1 is SGHVS and CDR2 FQNEAQ. The CDR3 region has the DNA TGTGCCAGCAGCTCAACTAGCGGGGCAGATACGCAGTATTTT. Protein: CASSSTSGADTQYF.

This clonotype was found a few times. The chain's CDR3 is CASSLGLAGRVEQFF. Here the CDR3 DNA reads TGTGCCAGCAGTTTGGGGCTAGCGGGGAGAGTTGAGCAGTTCTTC. The chain is built from TRBV28 and TRBJ2-1, with 9 positions matching TRBD2. The V gene's germline CDR1 is MDHEN and CDR2 SYDVKM. The CDR3 covers 15 residues. V trimming: 3 bases; J trimming: 9 bases; junction bases outside the gene matches: 9.

The gene calls are TRBV5-6 and TRBJ1-5; D is possibly TRBD1 (5 bases). Trimming shortened V by 2 bases and J by 3 bases, and 9 bases separated the two germline ends. CDR1 and CDR2 from the germline V gene are SGHDT and YYEEEE. This CDR3 has 14 amino acids. This CDR3 is CASSFLGANQPQHF. CDR3 DNA sequence: TGTGCCAGCAGCTTCTTAGGGGCCAATCAGCCCCAGCATTTT.

The chain is built from TRBV4-1 and TRBJ2-7, with a possible D match to TRBD1 (6 bases). The CDR3 runs 15 residues. V was shortened by 0 bases and J by 3 bases, with 12 bases between the two germline ends. Per germline, CDR1 MGHRA and CDR2 YSYEKL. The CDR3 protein is CASSQEELQGYEQYF. The CDR3 region has the DNA TGCGCCAGCAGCCAAGAAGAATTACAGGGCTACGAGCAGTACTTC.

V is TRBV4-3 and J is TRBJ2-3, with unresolved D. V dropped 4 bases and J dropped 2 bases, with 7 bases sitting between them. The CDR3 runs 13 residues. Germline values: CDR1 LGHNA, CDR2 YSLEER. The CDR3 sequence: CASSPRTTDTQYF. The CDR3 DNA sequence: TGCGCCAGCAGCCCGCGAACCACAGATACGCAGTATTTT.

This clonotype was detected a few times. The V gene is TRBV5-4, the J gene TRBJ2-3; D may match TRBD1 or TRBD2 (5 bases each). Germline V gene sequence: CDR1 SGHNT, CDR2 YYREEE (reference sequence). The CDR3 length is 14 residues. Between the trimmed V and J ends, which lost 0 bases and 9 bases, there was a span of 14 bases. CDR3: CASSLVWDGETQYF. CDR3 in DNA: TGTGCCAGCAGCTTGGTCTGGGACGGTGAAACGCAGTATTTT.

With regard to this clonotype: Being one base from a much bigger clone, this may be a read error. The CDR3: CSARDPSGVYEQFF. The CDR3 DNA reads as TGCAGTGCTAGAGATCCTAGCGGGGTCTACGAGCAGTTCTTC. The chain employs TRBV20-1 and TRBJ2-7; TRBD2 agrees at 9 bases. The J call may be faulty, since TRBJ2-1 better matches the DNA end. This CDR3 contains 14 residues. Per germline, CDR1 DFQATT and CDR2 SNEGSKA (reference sequence).

This clonotype was counted only a few times. This chain joins TRBV20-1 and TRBJ2-2, with 8 bases lining up with TRBD2. With V trimmed by 6 bases and J by 0 bases, 3 bases remained unmatched. This CDR3 has 14 residues. Germline loops: CDR1 DFQATT, CDR2 SNEGSKA (reference sequence). For the CDR3, the DNA is TGCAGTGCCAAGGGACTAGCGAACACCGGGGAGCTGTTTTTT. It is translated as CSAKGLANTGELFF.

This clonotype was seen more than once but under ten times. The rearrangement uses TRBV10-3 and TRBJ2-1; 9 nucleotides match TRBD1. Germline V gene lookup returns CDR1 ENHRY and CDR2 SYGVKD. The V and J ends lost 2 bases and 7 bases, in that order; junction bases with no gene match: 9. The CDR3 has 16 residues. CDR3 nucleotide sequence: TGTGCCATCAGTGAGGGGACAGGGATGGGGGAGAATGAGCAGTTCTTC. Translating gives CAISEGTGMGENEQFF.

There are a few counts of this clonotype. V and J are TRBV6-1 and TRBJ1-6; a possible D gene is TRBD1 (5 bases). CDR1 and CDR2 (germline): MNHNS, SASEGT. Trimming removed 5 bases from V and 0 bases from J, with 11 bases in between. CDR3 length equals 16 residues. CDR3 bases: TGTGCCAGCAGTAGGGACGGAGACTCCTATAATTCACCCCTCCACTTT. It encodes CASSRDGDSYNSPLHF.

The DNA of the CDR3 is TGTGCCAGCAGCGTCGGGGGGGAACTGAACACTGAAGCTTTCTTT. This gives the protein CASSVGGELNTEAFF. The chain couples TRBV9 to TRBJ1-1, with a possible D match to TRBD1 (5 bases). Per germline, CDR1 SGDLS and CDR2 YYNGEE. The CDR3 is 15 amino acids. Deletions cut 2 bases from V and 0 bases from J, with 11 bases between.

V and J are TRBV20-1 and TRBJ1-2; no definite D call. The V end was cut by 1 base, the J end by 5 bases, with 11 bases between. Germline V gene data show CDR1 as DFQATT and CDR2 as SNEGSKA (reference sequence). The CDR3 consists of 13 residues. The CDR3 reads CSARAPADYGYTF. The CDR3 DNA sequence: TGCAGTGCTAGAGCCCCCGCTGATTATGGCTACACCTTC.

A few counts support this clonotype. This sequence joins TRBV12-3 or TRBV12-4 and TRBJ2-1; 7 bases match TRBD1. CDR3 length equals 14 residues. V gave up 3 bases and J gave up 6 bases; unmatched junction bases: 5. This chain's CDR3 is CASSFRQGGNEQFF. The CDR3 DNA reads TGTGCCAGCAGTTTCAGACAGGGTGGCAATGAGCAGTTCTTC.

The gene calls are TRBV12-3 or TRBV12-4 and TRBJ2-1; 8 bases are shared with TRBD2. This CDR3 is built from 15 residues. Losses at the gene ends were 8 bases for V and 0 bases for J; bases not matched to a gene: 6. In DNA form, the CDR3 reads TGTGCCAGCGGGGGCGGGAGGAACTCCTACAATGAGCAGTTCTTC. Protein product: CASGGGRNSYNEQFF.

This clonotype has ten or more counts. The V call is TRBV10-3, the J call TRBJ2-3; 7 nucleotides match TRBD2. V was pared by 8 bases and J by 2 bases, with 13 bases of the junction left unmatched. The CDR3 has 16 amino acids. Germline assignment: CDR1 ENHRY and CDR2 SYGVKD. This chain's CDR3 is CAIGLRPSGHTDTQYF. CDR3 coding DNA: TGTGCCATCGGACTCCGGCCTAGCGGACACACAGATACGCAGTATTTT.

This chain joins TRBV11-2 and TRBJ2-7; D might be TRBD1 (5 bases). With 4 bases removed from V and 4 bases from J, the gap between germline ends came to 14 bases. This CDR3 comprises 14 residues. Germline V gene data show CDR1 as SGHAT and CDR2 as FQNNGV. CDR3 amino acids: CASSSLGARYEQYF. In nucleotides, the CDR3 is TGTGCCAGCAGCTCCCTAGGGGCCCGTTACGAGCAGTACTTC.

This clonotype was observed at least ten times. This sequence joins TRBV27 and TRBJ2-7; the D is unclear. V shed 0 bases and J shed 7 bases, with 13 bases lying between them. The germline gives CDR1 MNHEY, CDR2 SMNVEV (reference sequence). This CDR3 has 14 amino acids. The CDR3 is CASSLSGRSWEQYF. The CDR3 DNA follows: TGTGCCAGCAGTTTATCGGGAAGATCGTGGGAGCAGTACTTC.

This clonotype came up a few times. The chain links TRBV20-1 to TRBJ2-7; 12 positions match TRBD2. The germline gives CDR1 DFQATT, CDR2 SNEGSKA (reference sequence). V was clipped by 3 bases and J by 5 bases; unmatched bases: 11. The CDR3 is 16 amino acids. DNA for the CDR3: TGCAGTGCTAGTAAGACTAGCGGGAGCCTATGGAACGAGCAGTACTTC. Its translation: CSASKTSGSLWNEQYF.

This clonotype showed up just a few times. The chain links TRBV5-1 to TRBJ2-6; maybe TRBD1 (6 bases). The germline V gene encodes CDR1 SGHRS and CDR2 YFSETQ. The CDR3 spans 15 residues. Trimming took 0 bases from V and 10 from J, leaving 14 bases between them. For the CDR3, the DNA is TGCGCCAGCAGCTTGGGTGGACAGAACGATAACGTCCTGACTTTC. Translating gives CASSLGGQNDNVLTF.

The CDR3 sequence: CSASGTGSNLAYGYTF. The CDR3 DNA is TGCAGTGCCTCCGGGACAGGGTCGAATTTGGCGTATGGCTACACCTTC. The chain joins TRBV20-1 to TRBJ1-2; 9 positions agree with TRBD1. V was clipped by 6 bases and J by 5 bases; unmatched bases: 16. The CDR3 has 16 residues. Germline V gives CDR1 DFQATT, CDR2 SNEGSKA (reference sequence).

The J gene is TRBJ2-3, the V gene TRBV24-1; D may be TRBD2 (5 bases). Germline V gene lookup returns CDR1 KGHDR and CDR2 SFDVKD. The V end was cut by 4 bases, the J end by 6 bases, with 16 bases between. This CDR3 has 15 residues. Here the CDR3 DNA reads TGTGCCACCAGTGACACGGGATCCCGCGGTGATACGCAGTATTTT. Translated: CATSDTGSRGDTQYF.

As for this clonotype: A much larger clone lies a single base off, so this may be a read error. This sequence joins TRBV29-1 and TRBJ2-5; 8 positions match TRBD1. This CDR3 region has 13 residues. In germline, CDR1 is SQVTM, CDR2 ANQGSEA. CDR3 residues: CSVEAGGFETQHF. Written as DNA, the CDR3 is TGCAGCGTTGAGGCAGGGGGCTTTGAGACCCAGCACTTC.

The chain is built from TRBV12-3 or TRBV12-4 and TRBJ2-1; TRBD2 agrees at 14 bases. This CDR3 spans 18 amino acids. J was trimmed by 5 bases and V by 5 bases; bases with no gene match: 11. CDR3 sequence reads: CASSRGLAGGLLNNEQFF. CDR3 bases: TGTGCCAGCAGTCGAGGACTAGCGGGGGGCCTACTTAACAATGAGCAGTTCTTC.

The V gene is TRBV28, the J gene TRBJ2-7, with 7 bases fitting TRBD1. CDR1 and CDR2 from the germline V gene are MDHEN and SYDVKM. The CDR3 runs 15 residues. The trim removed 4 bases at V and 3 bases at J, leaving 9 bases unmatched. Written as DNA, the CDR3 is TGTGCCAGCAGTTCCCCCGGACAGGTCAACTACGAGCAGTACTTC. Its protein is CASSSPGQVNYEQYF.

This clonotype was detected many times. This rearrangement joins TRBV10-3 to TRBJ2-5; TRBD1 aligns across 7 bases. The CDR3 extends over 15 amino acids. CDR1 is ENHRY, CDR2 SYGVKD, per germline. J gave up 2 bases and V 6 bases, and 9 bases lay outside the gene matches. The CDR3 DNA follows: TGTGCCATCAGGAAGAAACAGGGGCCACAAGAGACCCAGTACTTC. It specifies CAIRKKQGPQETQYF.

This clonotype came up many times. The chain has TRBV29-1 and TRBJ1-1, with 9 bases that match TRBD1. Germline trimming cut 7 bases from V and 7 bases from J; bases unmatched to any gene: 16. The germline CDR1 and CDR2 sequences are SQVTM and ANQGSEA. The CDR3 covers 15 residues. The DNA of the CDR3 is TGCAGCGCCGAATTACTGACAGGGGGAAAGGGTGAAGCTTTCTTT. This gives the protein CSAELLTGGKGEAFF.

V gene TRBV28 combines with J gene TRBJ1-1, with D unclear. V was shortened by 10 bases and J by 3 bases, with 12 bases between the two germline ends. Looked up from germline, CDR1 is MDHEN and CDR2 is SYDVKM. There are 12 residues in the CDR3. CDR3 DNA: TGTGCCACCCGCCTTCGGGACACTGAAGCTTTCTTT. Its translation is CATRLRDTEAFF. The full variable domain, completed using reference TRBV28 and TRBJ1-1, is DVKVTQSSRYLVKRTGEKVFLECVQDMDHENMFWYRQDPGLGLRLIYFSYDVKMKEKGDIPEGYSVSREKKERFSLILESASTNQTSMYLCATRLRDTEAFFGQGTRLTVV.

The chain recombines TRBV10-3 with TRBJ1-5, with D unresolved. Per germline, CDR1 ENHRY and CDR2 SYGVKD. V was cut by 2 bases and J by 4 bases, with 3 bases left in between. This CDR3 has 12 amino acids. The CDR3 reads CAISEQNQPQHF. The CDR3 DNA is TGTGCCATCAGTGAGCAGAATCAGCCCCAGCATTTT.

This clonotype was counted ten times or more. This sequence joins TRBV20-1 and TRBJ2-7; 9 nucleotides agree with TRBD1. Germline loops: CDR1 DFQATT, CDR2 SNEGSKA (reference sequence). CDR3 size: 13 residues. Trimming at V came to 6 bases and at J to 3 bases, leaving 6 bases not matched to a gene. The CDR3 spells CSAPGQGNYEQYF. For the CDR3, the DNA is TGCAGTGCCCCGGGACAGGGAAACTACGAGCAGTACTTC.

Only a few counts were recorded for this clonotype. The chain is built from TRBV4-1 and TRBJ2-5; TRBD1 or TRBD2 may be the D gene (5 bases each). The CDR3 is 14 residues long. The germline gives CDR1 MGHRA, CDR2 YSYEKL. Trimming removed 3 bases at V and 5 bases at J, with 13 bases between. CDR3 region: CASSQGRAGETQYF. The DNA for the CDR3 is TGCGCCAGCAGCCAGGGACGGGCTGGGGAGACCCAGTACTTC.